These T cell receptor beta chains were read from a single sample in a study of PD-1 blockade in mismatch repair-deficient tumors. Method: immunoSEQ multiplex PCR; TCRdb's copy keeps in-frame clones and lacks some. This table holds some 97,000 clones, over 65% found once. The specimen was peripheral blood, collected 35 to 37 weeks after starting pembrolizumab. Receptors originate from an adult with mismatch repair-deficient cancer. The CDR3 runs from the conserved cysteine through the conserved F or W. The D gene is left open where the match is weak. Size is omitted from some rows. Given values are once, few, many or a class for expanded clones.

d_call	j_call	v_call	clone_size	cdr3_aa	cdr3_nt
.	TRBJ1-5	TRBV10-2	few	CASSEQEIDPRHF	TGCGCCAGCAGTGAACAGGAAATCGACCCACGGCATTTT
TRBD1	TRBJ1-1	TRBV7-9	.	CASSPQGAEAFF	TGTGCCAGCAGCCCCCAGGGGGCTGAAGCTTTCTTT
TRBD1	TRBJ1-1	TRBV10-1	.	CASSESNRGRSFF	TGCGCCAGCAGTGAGTCGAACAGGGGGCGGAGTTTCTTT
TRBD1	TRBJ1-1	TRBV5-1	.	CASSRDAGTGNTEAFF	TGCGCCAGCAGCAGGGACGCGGGGACAGGGAACACTGAAGCTTTCTTT
TRBD1	TRBJ2-1	TRBV11-1	.	CASSYGQGIFYEQFF	TGTGCCAGCAGCTATGGACAGGGCATCTTCTATGAGCAGTTCTTC
.	TRBJ1-3	TRBV7-9	.	CASSLAGLNTIYF	TGTGCCAGCAGCTTGGCAGGCTTAAACACCATATATTTT
.	TRBJ1-1	TRBV11-2	.	CASRSGLNTEAFF	TGTGCCAGCAGATCGGGCTTGAACACTGAAGCTTTCTTT
.	TRBJ2-4	TRBV4-1	.	CASSPAGQGELYF	TGCGCCAGCAGCCCCGCCGGGCAGGGAGAATTATACTTC
.	TRBJ1-4	TRBV27	.	CASSLAEKLFF	TGTGCCAGCAGTTTAGCGGAAAAACTGTTTTTT
TRBD1	TRBJ1-1	TRBV7-7	.	CASSPYRGGNTEAFF	TGTGCTAGCAGCCCGTACAGGGGGGGGAACACTGAAGCTTTCTTT
TRBD1	TRBJ1-3	TRBV7-3	once	CACEDRGGGNTIYF	TGTGCCTGCGAAGACAGGGGAGGTGGAAACACCATATATTTT
.	TRBJ2-7	TRBV6-6	.	CASSYGTNVPYEQYF	TGTGCCAGCAGTTACGGGACAAACGTTCCCTACGAGCAGTACTTC
TRBD1	TRBJ2-7	TRBV29-1	.	CSVPAMTGPHEQYF	TGCAGCGTTCCCGCGATGACAGGGCCCCACGAGCAGTACTTC
.	TRBJ2-1	TRBV7-2	.	CASSLDLQWNEQFF	TGTGCCAGCAGCTTAGACCTACAGTGGAATGAGCAGTTCTTC
.	TRBJ1-4	TRBV6-5	.	CASRANEKLFF	TGTGCCAGCCGAGCTAATGAAAAACTGTTTTTT
.	TRBJ2-3	TRBV9	.	CASSVDGWGDTQYF	TGTGCCAGCAGCGTGGACGGCTGGGGAGATACGCAGTATTTT
TRBD2	TRBJ2-1	TRBV5-1	.	CASSPGLANEQFF	TGCGCCAGCAGCCCCGGACTAGCCAATGAGCAGTTCTTC
.	TRBJ2-7	TRBV27	.	CASSFSPPGNEQYF	TGTGCCAGCAGTTTTTCTCCTCCGGGCAACGAGCAGTACTTC
.	TRBJ2-7	TRBV7-9	.	CASSPIQNEQYF	TGTGCCAGCAGCCCAATCCAGAACGAGCAGTACTTC
TRBD1	TRBJ2-5	TRBV27	.	CASSSETGGAETQYF	TGTGCCAGCAGTTCAGAGACAGGGGGGGCAGAGACCCAGTACTTC
.	TRBJ2-1	TRBV27	.	CASSFGGWDEQFF	TGTGCCAGCAGTTTTGGGGGTTGGGATGAGCAGTTCTTC
TRBD2	TRBJ2-3	TRBV11-2	.	CASSLAAGPSDTQYF	TGTGCCAGCAGCTTAGCAGCGGGACCCTCAGATACGCAGTATTTT
TRBD2	TRBJ2-7	TRBV10-1	.	CASSASGVGEQYF	TGCGCCAGCAGTGCTAGCGGGGTAGGGGAGCAGTACTTC
.	TRBJ2-1	TRBV27	medium-sized	CASRVSGRGNNEQFF	TGTGCCAGCAGAGTGTCTGGCAGGGGCAACAATGAGCAGTTCTTC